This T cell receptor beta chain was documented in a study of T-cell memory formation after mild COVID-19. Study background: Most TCR clusters belonged to a single donor. The study's findings and limits: Contracting clones from day 15 to 85 had balanced CD4/CD8; later expanders favoured CD4+.

There are a few counts of this clonotype. Its specificity is unknown. TCRdb called the 5' RACE reads again in MiXCR, with one record for every CDR3 protein. Here the sample spans 92,000 or so distinct CDR3 sequences, around 16% being singletons. This CDR3 region has 15 residues. The germline V gene has CDR1 MNHEY and CDR2 SVGEGT. V gave up 6 bases and J gave up 4 bases, with 18 bases separating them. What was sequenced was PBMCs or a T cell subset sorted from them (not recorded which). The clonotype originates from a young man who had mild COVID-19 (a few samples of this study predate the infection). Cell type and time point are not known. This sequence joins TRBV6-2 or TRBV6-3 and TRBJ2-5; either TRBD1 or TRBD2 may supply D (5 bases each). The CDR3 spells CASSTGTAFGETQYF. In DNA form, the CDR3 reads TGTGCCAGCAGCACCGGGACCGCCTTTGGAGAGACCCAGTACTTC.